This TCR beta chain was sequenced for a study of shared clonotypes between healthy human individuals. At the level of the study: Each donor contributed plates that comprised three CD4 naive, three CD4 memory, two CD8 naive and one CD8 memory. Study-wide results and caveats: The study sampled only blood, and tissue repertoires likely differ. The represented genetic and exposure-history diversity was limited by the small number of donors.

Assay used: immunoSEQ multiplex PCR; TCRdb lists only in-frame clones, some missing. Here the sample spans around 2,000,000 clones, just under 95% being singletons. CD45RO-negative, CCR7-selected cells formed the naive CD8 fraction, which excluded terminally differentiated effector memory CD45RA+ cells. Those who donated, Caucasian adults without exception, all lived in Nashville, Tennessee. Trimming left V 0 bases short and J 8 bases short, with 11 bases between. The CDR3 has 15 amino acids. The germline gives CDR1 MNHEY, CDR2 SVGAGI. A remark on this clone: What it binds is not known.

The sample taken for sequencing was naive CD8+ T cells sorted from blood. This sequence originates from a man aged 18 to 35 in good health. The chain joins TRBV6-5 to TRBJ1-6; no clear D. The CDR3 loop reads CASSYSGSLHSPLHF. CDR3 coding DNA: TGTGCCAGCAGTTACTCCGGGAGCCTCCATTCACCCCTCCACTTT.